Shown below are 9 T cell receptor beta chains from a single sample sequenced in a study of cytomegalovirus exposure and HLA in healthy donors. The PCR ran on 60 Vbeta and 13 Jbeta primers. TCRdb keeps only in-frame clones here, not all; method: immunoSEQ multiplex PCR. There are 35,000 to 45,000 clones in the sample; about 50% occur only once, and 9.5% to 13% lies in the top ten. The sequenced sample was PBMCs. The receptors stem from a human donor in good health.

This chain links TRBV5-1 with TRBJ2-2, with 7 positions matching TRBD1. CDR1 SGHRS and CDR2 YFSETQ come from the germline V gene. The V gene end was trimmed by 6 bases and the J gene end by 7 bases; junction bases not matched to a gene: 9. This CDR3 spans 14 amino acids. The CDR3 here is CASTTGTASGELFF. CDR3 coding DNA: TGCGCCAGCACCACCGGGACAGCGAGCGGGGAGCTGTTTTTT. The full variable domain, its missing parts supplied by reference TRBV5-1 and TRBJ2-2, is KAGVTQTPRYLIKTRGQQVTLSCSPISGHRSVSWYQQTPGQGLQFLFEYFSETQRNKGNFPGRFSGRQFSNSRSEMNVSTLELGDSALYLCASTTGTASGELFFGEGSRLTVL.

The chain has TRBV7-9 and TRBJ2-7, with D perhaps matching TRBD2 (7 bases). V lost 5 bases and J lost 5, with 19 bases in between. The CDR3 sequence is 15 residues long. Per the germline V gene, CDR1 is SEHNR and CDR2 is FQNEAQ (reference sequence). The CDR3 spells CASSPNRTAGNEQYF. For the CDR3, the DNA is TGTGCCAGCAGCCCAAACAGGACAGCGGGAAACGAGCAGTACTTC. Full variable domain (missing parts from reference TRBV7-9 and TRBJ2-7): DTGVSQNPRHKITKRGQNVTFRCDPISEHNRLYWYRQTLGQGPEFLTYFQNEAQLEKSRLLSDRFSAERPKGSFSTLEIQRTEQGDSAMYLCASSPNRTAGNEQYFGPGTRLTVT.

This chain joins TRBV5-6 and TRBJ2-2; D may be TRBD2 (6 bases). The CDR3 is 15 amino acids. Trimming cost V 1 base and J 0 bases, with 7 bases left between them. The germline CDR1 and CDR2 sequences are SGHDT and YYEEEE. CDR3 protein: CASSLPGANTGELFF. The CDR3 DNA is TGTGCCAGCAGCTTGCCGGGGGCGAACACCGGGGAGCTGTTTTTT. Full variable domain (remainder filled in from reference TRBV5-6 and TRBJ2-2): DAGVTQSPTHLIKTRGQQVTLRCSPKSGHDTVSWYQQALGQGPQFIFQYYEEEERQRGNFPDRFSGHQFPNYSSELNVNALLLGDSALYLCASSLPGANTGELFFGEGSRLTVL.

The gene calls are TRBV11-2 and TRBJ1-5; 8 nucleotides line up with TRBD1. There are 18 residues in the CDR3. Losses at the gene ends were 1 base for V and 2 bases for J; bases not matched to a gene: 10. Germline V gene data show CDR1 as SGHAT and CDR2 as FQNNGV. The CDR3 DNA reads TGTGCCAGCAGCTTAGGGCGGACAGGGCTTTTGGGCAATCAGCCCCAGCATTTT. Its translation: CASSLGRTGLLGNQPQHF. The full variable domain, completed using reference TRBV11-2 and TRBJ1-5, is EAGVAQSPRYKIIEKRQSVAFWCNPISGHATLYWYQQILGQGPKLLIQFQNNGVVDDSQLPKDRFSAERLKGVDSTLKIQPAKLEDSAVYLCASSLGRTGLLGNQPQHFGDGTRLSIL.

The chain couples TRBV7-2 to TRBJ1-2, with D unclear. This CDR3 has 11 amino acids. V was cut by 1 base and J by 7 bases, with 4 bases left in between. Germline V gene lookup returns CDR1 SGHTA and CDR2 FQGNSA. CDR3 coding DNA: TGTGCCAGCAGCTTAGACAGTGGCTACACCTTC. This encodes CASSLDSGYTF.

The chain couples TRBV9 to TRBJ1-1; possibly TRBD1 for D (6 bases). The CDR3 is 13 amino acids. V was cut by 2 bases and J by 3 bases, with 8 bases left in between. Germline V gives CDR1 SGDLS, CDR2 YYNGEE. CDR3 residues: CASSVDRHTEAFF. The CDR3 bases are TGTGCCAGCAGCGTCGACAGGCACACTGAAGCTTTCTTT.

V usage is TRBV4-3 and J usage is TRBJ2-2; TRBD2 agrees at 12 bases. Germline V gene sequence: CDR1 LGHNA, CDR2 YSLEER. J gave up 5 bases and V 3 bases, and 19 bases lay outside the gene matches. This CDR3 contains 21 residues. CDR3 sequence reads: CASSQRLRASGGARGTGELFF. DNA of the CDR3: TGCGCCAGCAGCCAGAGGTTAAGGGCTAGCGGGGGGGCCCGGGGGACCGGGGAGCTGTTTTTT.

This clone was observed a few times. The chain uses TRBV4-3 and TRBJ2-1, with TRBD2 matching over 7 bases. Germline values: CDR1 LGHNA, CDR2 YSLEER. The ends lost 1 base at V and 8 bases at J; junction bases unmatched: 11. The CDR3 length is 16 residues. The CDR3 DNA follows: TGCGCCAGCAGCCAAGGTTGGGGGAGGGTGGGCGATGAGCAGTTCTTC. Translating gives CASSQGWGRVGDEQFF.

CDR3 residues: CASSLAGQVNTEAFF. The CDR3, as DNA: TGTGCCAGCAGCTTAGCGGGACAGGTCAACACTGAAGCTTTCTTT. V usage is TRBV7-9 and J usage is TRBJ1-1; 8 bases map to TRBD1. This CDR3 has 15 residues. Germline loops: CDR1 SEHNR, CDR2 FQNEAQ (reference sequence). After removal of 0 bases from V and 2 bases from J, the junction contained 2 bases not matched to a gene.